What follows are 10 T cell receptor beta chains derived from one specimen sequenced in a study of shared clonotypes between healthy human individuals. Repertoires were generated with immunoSEQ multiplex PCR, while TCRdb's copy carries only in-frame clones and drops some. The profile shows 500,000 or so clones, about 96% of them singletons. The sequencing sample was made of naive CD4+ T cells sorted from blood. The subset denotes: CD45RA+ positively selected. The receptors were gathered from a young woman in good health.

On this clone itself: The same CDR3 arises from other DNA sequences in this sample as well. CDR3 coding DNA: TGCGCCAGCAGCCCGTCCTGGGGTGGCTACACCTTC. This gives the protein CASSPSWGGYTF. The chain couples TRBV5-1 to TRBJ1-2; D is undetermined. CDR3 size: 12 residues. Trimming cost V 4 bases and J 7 bases, with 11 bases left between them. CDR1 and CDR2 (germline): SGHRS, YFSETQ. The full variable domain, in which reference TRBV5-1 and TRBJ1-2 provide the parts outside the CDR3, is KAGVTQTPRYLIKTRGQQVTLSCSPISGHRSVSWYQQTPGQGLQFLFEYFSETQRNKGNFPGRFSGRQFSNSRSEMNVSTLELGDSALYLCASSPSWGGYTFGSGTRLTVV.

V and J are TRBV5-8 and TRBJ1-6; 10 bases fit TRBD1. The V gene's germline CDR1 is SGHTS and CDR2 YDEGEE. V shed 10 bases and J 10 bases; nucleotides not matched to a gene: 11. The CDR3 sequence is 14 residues long. The CDR3: CAGSKGQGRSPLHF. The CDR3 DNA is TGTGCCGGATCGAAGGGACAGGGGAGGTCACCCCTCCACTTT. Supplemented by reference TRBV5-8 and TRBJ1-6, the full variable domain reads EAGVTQSPTHLIKTRGQQATLRCSPISGHTSVYWYQQALGLGLQFLLWYDEGEERNRGNFPPRFSGRQFPNYSSELNVNALELEDSALYLCAGSKGQGRSPLHFGNGTRLTVT.

This clone appeared a few times. The chain joins TRBV19 to TRBJ1-5; D perhaps matches TRBD1 (6 bases). The ends were cut back, 8 bases at V and 0 bases at J, with 17 bases in the middle. Germline V gene sequence: CDR1 LNHDA, CDR2 SQIVND (reference sequence). The CDR3 is made up of 16 amino acids. This CDR3 is CASFQPGQPSNQPQHF. The CDR3 nucleotides read TGTGCCAGTTTCCAACCGGGACAACCTAGCAATCAGCCCCAGCATTTT.

The chain uses TRBV9 and TRBJ2-7; 10 nucleotides agree with TRBD2. Losses at the gene ends were 3 bases for V and 3 bases for J; bases not matched to a gene: 3. The CDR3 is 14 residues long. Germline V gene lookup returns CDR1 SGDLS and CDR2 YYNGEE. CDR3 coding DNA: TGTGCCAGCAGCGCCGGACTAGCGGACTACGAGCAGTACTTC. It specifies CASSAGLADYEQYF.

This chain uses TRBV5-6 with TRBJ1-1; D possibly corresponds to TRBD1 (5 bases). Per the germline V gene, CDR1 is SGHDT and CDR2 is YYEEEE. The CDR3 consists of 15 residues. The V and J ends lost 3 bases and 5 bases respectively, with 17 bases between them. CDR3 nucleotides: TGTGCCAGCAGCTGGATAGGGACTCAAGGGACTGAAGCTTTCTTT. It specifies CASSWIGTQGTEAFF.

This clone came up once. The chain recombines TRBV6-5 with TRBJ1-2, with 7 bases matching TRBD1. The CDR3 is made up of 13 amino acids. The trim removed 2 bases at V and 8 bases at J, leaving 5 bases unmatched. Germline lookup yields CDR1 MNHEY and CDR2 SVGAGI. As DNA, the CDR3 is TGTGCCAGCAGTTACAGGGGGCTCCGGGGCTACACCTTC. Its translation: CASSYRGLRGYTF.

CDR3 DNA: TGTGCCAGCAGGACTAGCGGAAGCACCGGGGAGCTGTTTTTT. This gives the protein CASRTSGSTGELFF. The rearrangement joins TRBV28 to TRBJ2-2, with 9 bases identical to TRBD2. CDR3 size: 14 residues. CDR1 is MDHEN and CDR2 is SYDVKM in the germline V gene. The J segment lost 4 bases and the V segment lost 6 bases, leaving 3 bases of the junction unmatched. Supplemented by reference TRBV28 and TRBJ2-2, the full variable domain reads DVKVTQSSRYLVKRTGEKVFLECVQDMDHENMFWYRQDPGLGLRLIYFSYDVKMKEKGDIPEGYSVSREKKERFSLILESASTNQTSMYLCASRTSGSTGELFFGEGSRLTVL.

The CDR3 loop reads CASGQGAYEQYF. The CDR3 nucleotides read TGTGCCAGCGGACAGGGGGCCTACGAGCAGTACTTC. The chain joins TRBV28 to TRBJ2-7; 10 bases fit TRBD1. CDR3 length: 12 amino acids. In germline, CDR1 is MDHEN, CDR2 SYDVKM. Unmatched junction bases numbered 0, after V lost 8 bases and J lost 2 bases.

V and J are TRBV11-1 and TRBJ1-4; D not resolved. The CDR3 has 12 residues. With 2 bases removed from V and 10 bases from J, the gap between germline ends came to 8 bases. CDR1 is SGHAT, CDR2 FQDESV, per germline (reference sequence). CDR3 sequence (DNA): TGTGCCAGCAGCTTACCTCCGGGAAAACTGTTTTTT. Encoded protein: CASSLPPGKLFF.

Only one count was recorded for this clone. The chain combines TRBV5-1 with TRBJ1-1; 11 bases map to TRBD1. After removal of 4 bases from V and 4 bases from J, the junction contained 6 bases not matched to a gene. Germline CDR1 reads SGHRS; CDR2 reads YFSETQ. CDR3 length: 15 amino acids. In DNA, the CDR3 is TGCGCCAGCAGCAACTCCGGGACAGGGGGCACTGAAGCTTTCTTT. This translates into CASSNSGTGGTEAFF.